In this sample, the clone carrying this TCR beta chain turned up once. The antigen is not known. Germline CDR1 MNHEY, CDR2 SVGAGI. V was cut by 3 bases and J by 6 bases, with 7 bases left in between. The CDR3 is 12 residues long. The data derive from a study of OX40 agonist ivuxolimab in advanced cancers. In the study overall: Patients enrolled in dose escalation were diagnosed with hepatocellular carcinoma, melanoma, renal cell or head and neck cancer. Overall study findings and caveats: With doses of 0.1 to 3.0 mg/kg, CD4+ and CD8+ blood T cells had undergone clonal expansion by week 6.

Clones were read by immunoSEQ multiplex PCR, and TCRdb kept only the in-frame ones, dropping some. The table records approximately 20,000 clones, more than 80% of them present only once. The sequenced sample was CD4+ or CD8+ T cells sorted from blood, obtained in a trial of the OX40 agonist ivuxolimab. The sequence was collected from an adult with an advanced solid tumor such as melanoma, head and neck, liver or kidney cancer. The V and J genes are TRBV6-5 and TRBJ2-3; D gene uncertain. The CDR3 loop reads CASSYGMDTQYF. In nucleotides, the CDR3 is TGTGCCAGCAGTTATGGCATGGATACGCAGTATTTT.